The present TCR beta chain was sequenced within a study of blood T cell repertoires in COVID-19. CDR3 length: 15 amino acids. The trim removed 3 bases at V and 7 bases at J, leaving 6 bases unmatched. Germline loops: CDR1 LNHDA, CDR2 SQIVND (reference sequence). Repertoires were generated with immunoSEQ multiplex PCR, while TCRdb's copy carries only in-frame clones and drops some. The data hold roughly 150,000 clones, with around 79% observed a single time. This clonotype originated in a man aged 50-59 years with active or convalescent COVID-19. This chain uses TRBV19 with TRBJ1-5; TRBD1 matches 10 bases. The sample comprised peripheral blood. CDR3 bases: TGTGCCAGTAGTATTAGGGACAGGGGTCAACAGCCCCAGCATTTT. Protein sequence: CASSIRDRGQQPQHF.